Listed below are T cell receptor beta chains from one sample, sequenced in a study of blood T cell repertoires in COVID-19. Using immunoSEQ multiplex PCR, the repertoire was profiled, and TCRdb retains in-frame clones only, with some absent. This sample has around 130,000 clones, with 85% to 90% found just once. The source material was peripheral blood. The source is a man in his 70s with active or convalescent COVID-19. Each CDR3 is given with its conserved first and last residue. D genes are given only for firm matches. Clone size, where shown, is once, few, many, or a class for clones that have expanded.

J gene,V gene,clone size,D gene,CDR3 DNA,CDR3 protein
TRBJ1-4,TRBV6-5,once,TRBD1,TGTGCCAGCAGTTACGGGGACAGGGGCTACGAAAAACTGTTTTTT,CASSYGDRGYEKLFF
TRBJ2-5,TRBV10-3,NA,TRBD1,TGTGCCATCAGTGAGTCGGGACAGGGGGCAGAGACCCAGTACTTC,CAISESGQGAETQYF
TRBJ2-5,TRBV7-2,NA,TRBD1,TGTGCCAGCAGCCGAGACAGGGCCGAGACCCAGTACTTC,CASSRDRAETQYF
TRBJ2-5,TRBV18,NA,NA,TGTGCCAGCTCAAAATTAGGGGCAGAGCAAGAGACCCAGTACTTC,CASSKLGAEQETQYF
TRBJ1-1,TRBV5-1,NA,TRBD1,TGCGCCAGCAGCTTGGGGATGGACAGGGCGAACACTGAAGCTTTCTTT,CASSLGMDRANTEAFF
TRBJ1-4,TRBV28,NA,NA,TGTGCCAGCTCCCTAGAGGTTAGAGAAAAACTGTTTTTT,CASSLEVREKLFF
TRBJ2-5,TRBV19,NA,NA,TGTGCCAGTAGTGCCGGGTCTCAAGAGACCCAGTACTTC,CASSAGSQETQYF
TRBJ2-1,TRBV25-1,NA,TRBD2,TGTGCCAGCACCGAAGCGGGAGGGCTCGCCTACAATGAGCAGTTCTTC,CASTEAGGLAYNEQFF
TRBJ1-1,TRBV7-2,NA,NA,TGTGCCAGCAGCTCCTTGGGCCGCACTGAAGCTTTCTTT,CASSSLGRTEAFF
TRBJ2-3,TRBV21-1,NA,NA,TGTGCCAGCAGCCCGTCGCGGCGCACAGATACGCAGTATTTT,CASSPSRRTDTQYF
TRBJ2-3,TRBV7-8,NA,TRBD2,TGTGCCAGCAGCCAGAGGTGGCTAGCGGGGGACCCAGATACGCAGTATTTT,CASSQRWLAGDPDTQYF
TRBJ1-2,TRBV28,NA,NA,TGTGCCAGCAGTTTATGGCCAGTTAAAGGCTACACCTTC,CASSLWPVKGYTF
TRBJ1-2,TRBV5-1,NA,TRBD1,TGCGCCAGCTCCCCCGAGTCAGGGGGCACTAACTATGGCTACACCTTC,CASSPESGGTNYGYTF
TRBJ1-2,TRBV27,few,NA,TGTGCCAGCAAGGGCGGGGACGGCTACACCTTC,CASKGGDGYTF
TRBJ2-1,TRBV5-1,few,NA,TGCGCCAGCAGAACGGTACTAGGGGGCTACAATGAGCAGTTCTTC,CASRTVLGGYNEQFF
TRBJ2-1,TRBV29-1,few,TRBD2,TGCAGCGTTGAACTAGCGGGGGATGAGCAGTTCTTC,CSVELAGDEQFF
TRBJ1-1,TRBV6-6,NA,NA,TGTGCCAGCAGTTACTCTGAGGGGAACACTGAAGCTTTCTTT,CASSYSEGNTEAFF
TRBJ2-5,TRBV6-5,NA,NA,TGTGCCAGCAGTTACGGAGGGCAAGAGACCCAGTACTTC,CASSYGGQETQYF
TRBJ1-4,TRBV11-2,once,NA,TGTGCCAGCAGCTTAGATTTGGGGGGGGAAAAACTGTTTTTT,CASSLDLGGEKLFF
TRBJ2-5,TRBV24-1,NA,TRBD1,TGTGCCACCAGTGACACCACCCCCCTCAGGGGGCGCGGGGAGACCCAGTACTTC,CATSDTTPLRGRGETQYF
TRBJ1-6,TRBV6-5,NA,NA,TGTGCCAGCAGCTCGTCCAGGGTCAATTCACCCCTCCACTTT,CASSSSRVNSPLHF
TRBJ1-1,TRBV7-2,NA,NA,TGTGCCAGCAGCTTAATGACAATGAACACTGAAGCTTTCTTT,CASSLMTMNTEAFF
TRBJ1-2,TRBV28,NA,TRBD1,TGTGCCAGCAGACCCCCCCCGGGACAGGGAAATGGCTACACCTTC,CASRPPPGQGNGYTF
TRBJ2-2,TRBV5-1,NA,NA,TGCGCCAGTGAGGCGAACTTGAACACCGGGGAGCTGTTTTTT,CASEANLNTGELFF